This TCR beta chain was documented in a study of blood T cell repertoires in COVID-19. Study context: COVID-19 samples collected from the United States, Italy and Spain covered acute and convalescent phases. T cells, B-cell-depleted T cells, or PBMCs provided the cDNA or gDNA that served as material.

In the authors' methods: Estimation of nucleated cell counts was performed using reference gene primer amplification. Assay used: immunoSEQ multiplex PCR; TCRdb lists only in-frame clones, some missing. The DNA gave D and trimming, while V, J and clone size come from that table. The repertoire holds under 300,000 clones, with roughly 87% as singletons. The CDR3 contains 15 residues. Germline V gene data show CDR1 as SGHTA and CDR2 as FQGNSA. J lost 8 bases, V lost 3 bases, and 5 bases had no gene match. As concerns this clone: Other DNA sequences within the sample encode an identical CDR3.

The genes are TRBV7-2 and TRBJ1-4, with 11 bases matching TRBD1. The clonotype comes from a woman aged 30 to 39 with acute or convalescent COVID-19. Source material: peripheral blood. The CDR3 here is CASSFWTGGQEKLFF. For the CDR3, the DNA is TGTGCCAGCAGCTTCTGGACAGGGGGCCAGGAAAAACTGTTTTTT.